The source of this T cell receptor beta chain is a study of shared clonotypes between healthy human individuals. At deep level, the assay was performed. Profiled with immunoSEQ multiplex PCR; TCRdb holds only in-frame clones, not every one. The repertoire holds a few hundred thousand clones, less than 85% seen once, with roughly a tenth in the top ten. The CDR3 spans 14 residues. Germline V gene sequence: CDR1 MDHEN, CDR2 SYDVKM. The V and J ends lost 6 bases and 7 bases, in that order; junction bases with no gene match: 9. The TCR sequence derives from a man aged 25 to 40 in good health. This chain links TRBV28 with TRBJ2-7; 10 bases line up with TRBD1. The sample comprised memory CD4+ T cells sorted from blood. As for subset: CD45RA-negative fraction. The CDR3 loop is CASSKGQGLWEQYF. The DNA of the CDR3 is TGTGCCAGCAGCAAGGGACAGGGGTTGTGGGAGCAGTACTTC.